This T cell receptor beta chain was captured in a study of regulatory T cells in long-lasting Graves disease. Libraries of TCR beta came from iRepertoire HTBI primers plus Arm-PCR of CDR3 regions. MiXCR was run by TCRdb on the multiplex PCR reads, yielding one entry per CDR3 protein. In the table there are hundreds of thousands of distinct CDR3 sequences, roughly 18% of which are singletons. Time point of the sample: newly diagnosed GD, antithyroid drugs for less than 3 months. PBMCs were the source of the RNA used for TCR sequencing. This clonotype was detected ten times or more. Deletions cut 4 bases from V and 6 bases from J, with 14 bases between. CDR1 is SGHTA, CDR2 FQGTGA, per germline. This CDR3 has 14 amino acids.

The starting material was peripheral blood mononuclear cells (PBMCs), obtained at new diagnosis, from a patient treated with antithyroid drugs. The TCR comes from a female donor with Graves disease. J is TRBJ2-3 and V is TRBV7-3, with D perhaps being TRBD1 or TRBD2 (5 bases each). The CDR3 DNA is TGTGCCAGCAGCTCACACCCCGGGGCCGATACGCAGTATTTT. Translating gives CASSSHPGADTQYF.